A single sample is the source of the 19 T cell receptor beta chains below, sequenced in a study of neurological immune-mediated disorders. TCRdb used MiXCR to reprocess the 5' RACE reads, holding one entry per CDR3 protein. The sample records about 66,000 distinct CDR3 sequences, approximately 5% being singletons. Sequences were obtained from PBMCs. Source of these receptors: a woman in her sixties or seventies with multiple sclerosis.

There are many counts of this clonotype. V usage is TRBV25-1 and J usage is TRBJ2-5, with D unresolved. CDR1 is MGHDK, CDR2 SYGVNS, per germline. The CDR3 has 16 amino acids. The V end was cut by 3 bases, the J end by 1 base, with 15 bases between. CDR3 sequence reads: CASSDSGTPLQETQYF. CDR3 sequence (DNA): TGTGCCAGCAGTGACTCAGGAACTCCCCTCCAAGAGACCCAGTACTTC.

This clonotype was recorded at least ten times. The rearrangement uses TRBV15 and TRBJ1-4; D unresolved. Trimming removed 1 base from V and 0 bases from J, with 6 bases in between. Germline V gives CDR1 LNHNV, CDR2 YYDKDF (reference sequence). The CDR3 contains 15 residues. The CDR3 reads CATSRAQATNEKLFF. DNA for the CDR3: TGTGCCACCAGCAGAGCCCAGGCAACTAATGAAAAACTGTTTTTT.

Many counts were recorded for this clonotype. This chain links TRBV6-5 with TRBJ1-1, with 7 bases aligning to TRBD1. Germline CDR1 reads MNHEY; CDR2 reads SVGAGI. The CDR3 sequence is 16 residues long. The trim removed 6 bases at V and 0 bases at J, leaving 10 bases unmatched. CDR3 sequence (DNA): TGTGCCAGCAGGAAGAGGGGGACAGCGGTGAACACTGAAGCTTTCTTT. It is translated as CASRKRGTAVNTEAFF.

In its sample, this clonotype was seen a few times. The V call is TRBV12-3 or TRBV12-4, the J call TRBJ1-2; maybe TRBD1 (5 bases). Trimming removed 2 bases at V and 7 bases at J, with 17 bases between. The CDR3 is 15 residues long. DNA of the CDR3: TGTGCCAGCAGTTTAAGTGGGCAGGGAAGCGGTGGCTACACCTTC. Translation gives CASSLSGQGSGGYTF.

This clonotype came up many times. The chain combines TRBV20-1 with TRBJ2-1, with TRBD2 matching 9 bases. After removal of 6 bases from V and 4 bases from J, the junction contained 10 bases not matched to a gene. CDR3 length equals 15 residues. Germline V gene sequence: CDR1 DFQATT, CDR2 SNEGSKA (reference sequence). The CDR3 DNA is TGCAGTGCCAAAGCGGCTAGCGGGACATACAATGAGCAGTTCTTC. This codes for CSAKAASGTYNEQFF.

This clonotype has more than one count but fewer than ten. This chain uses TRBV7-2 with TRBJ2-3; D remains ambiguous. Germline loops: CDR1 SGHTA, CDR2 FQGNSA. The CDR3 covers 13 residues. Trimming stripped 2 bases from V and 3 bases from J, with 6 bases between. CDR3 region: CASSLSWTDTQYF. CDR3 bases: TGTGCCAGCAGCTTATCCTGGACAGATACGCAGTATTTT.

This clonotype was detected many times. The chain is built from TRBV10-3 and TRBJ1-2; D may be TRBD1 (5 bases). The V gene lost 3 bases and the J gene lost 4 bases, with 33 bases spanning the gap. CDR3 length equals 21 residues. Germline V gene lookup returns CDR1 ENHRY and CDR2 SYGVKD. CDR3 loop: CAISDRDGGHRREAQFYGYTF. For the CDR3, the DNA is TGTGCCATCAGTGACCGGGACGGAGGACACCGCAGGGAAGCACAGTTCTATGGCTACACCTTC.

This clonotype occurred many times. This chain connects TRBV20-1 to TRBJ1-2; D unclear. V was pared by 7 bases and J by 7 bases, with 19 bases between. Per germline, CDR1 DFQATT and CDR2 SNEGSKA (reference sequence). The CDR3 totals 13 residues. For the CDR3, the DNA is TGCAGTGTCCCGCCCGGAGCAGTCGGTGGCTACACCTTC. As protein: CSVPPGAVGGYTF.

This clonotype was seen at least ten times. The genes are TRBV29-1 and TRBJ1-1; D gene unclear. Germline CDR1 is SQVTM and CDR2 is ANQGSEA. The CDR3 runs to 12 residues. Trimming took off 7 bases at V and 7 bases at J, with 16 bases between the two ends. CDR3 region: CSAVRQAVEAFF. CDR3 coding DNA: TGCAGCGCCGTACGTCAAGCAGTTGAAGCTTTCTTT.

This clonotype was counted ten times or more. The rearrangement links TRBV10-3 to TRBJ2-1, with 8 bases identical to TRBD2. The CDR3 spans 14 residues. Per germline, CDR1 ENHRY and CDR2 SYGVKD. J lost 8 bases, V lost 8 bases, and 11 bases had no gene match. CDR3 region: CAIGGREVLDEQFF. Written as DNA, the CDR3 is TGTGCCATCGGGGGGCGGGAGGTATTAGATGAGCAGTTCTTC.

This clonotype was counted at least ten times. The chain links TRBV15 to TRBJ1-5; a weak D match, TRBD1 (6 bases). Per germline, CDR1 LNHNV and CDR2 YYDKDF (reference sequence). V lost 2 bases and J lost 4, with 12 bases in between. The CDR3 contains 15 residues. The CDR3 is CATSRPGELNQPQHF. The CDR3 bases are TGTGCCACCAGCAGACCAGGGGAGCTGAATCAGCCCCAGCATTTT. The full variable domain, rest sourced from reference TRBV15 and TRBJ1-5, is DAMVIQNPRYQVTQFGKPVTLSCSQTLNHNVMYWYQQKSSQAPKLLFHYYDKDFNNEADTPDNFQSRRPNTSFCFLDIRSPGLGDTAMYLCATSRPGELNQPQHFGDGTRLSIL.

This clonotype has a count of ten or more. In nucleotides, the CDR3 is TGCGCCAGCAGCTCCGGAGGGGGAGTAATTGATGAGCAGTTCTTC. Translating gives CASSSGGGVIDEQFF. V and J are TRBV5-1 and TRBJ2-1; the D gene could be TRBD1 or TRBD2 (6 bases each). The CDR3 totals 15 residues. The germline V gene encodes CDR1 SGHRS and CDR2 YFSETQ. V gave up 3 bases and J gave up 8 bases, with 18 bases separating them.

The chain links TRBV5-1 to TRBJ2-3; 7 bases agree with TRBD1. V lost 0 bases, J lost 2 bases, and 3 bases stayed unmatched. The CDR3 is 15 residues long. Germline V gene lookup returns CDR1 SGHRS and CDR2 YFSETQ. The CDR3 sequence: CASSLDRGNTDTQYF. The CDR3 bases are TGCGCCAGCAGCTTGGACAGGGGAAACACAGATACGCAGTATTTT.

This clonotype appeared many times. The V gene is TRBV7-3, the J gene TRBJ2-1; D not certain. V lost 2 bases and J lost 9, with 11 bases in between. Per germline, CDR1 SGHTA and CDR2 FQGTGA. There are 13 residues in the CDR3. The CDR3 sequence is CASSLGILGEQFF. The DNA for the CDR3 is TGTGCCAGCAGCTTAGGGATTTTGGGTGAGCAGTTCTTC.

Ten or more counts support this clonotype. The V call is TRBV5-1, the J call TRBJ1-1; a possible D gene is TRBD1 (5 bases). V was trimmed by 4 bases and J by 0 bases, leaving 13 bases between them. The CDR3 runs to 15 residues. The germline V gene has CDR1 SGHRS and CDR2 YFSETQ. CDR3 DNA: TGCGCCAGCAGCCCCCTGACAGAATTGAACACTGAAGCTTTCTTT. This translates into CASSPLTELNTEAFF. Full variable domain (rest looked up from reference TRBV5-1 and TRBJ1-1): KAGVTQTPRYLIKTRGQQVTLSCSPISGHRSVSWYQQTPGQGLQFLFEYFSETQRNKGNFPGRFSGRQFSNSRSEMNVSTLELGDSALYLCASSPLTELNTEAFFGQGTRLTVV.

In its sample, this clonotype was seen many times. V usage is TRBV2 and J usage is TRBJ1-2, with D perhaps TRBD1 (6 bases). The germline V gene encodes CDR1 SNHLY and CDR2 FYNNEI. This CDR3 spans 14 amino acids. Trimming removed 5 bases from V and 5 bases from J, with 15 bases in between. The chain's CDR3 is CASSPEFGTYGYTF. CDR3 DNA: TGTGCCAGCAGTCCCGAGTTTGGGACATATGGCTACACCTTC.

This clonotype has ten or more counts. The J gene is TRBJ2-7, the V gene TRBV6-5, with D hard to call. This CDR3 spans 15 amino acids. Trimming pared 5 bases from V and 2 bases from J, leaving 16 bases between. Germline values: CDR1 MNHEY, CDR2 SVGAGI. The CDR3 region is CASSPTTDGTYEQYF. The CDR3 nucleotides are TGTGCCAGCAGTCCTACGACCGACGGCACCTACGAGCAGTACTTC.

This clonotype occurred many times. This chain links TRBV19 with TRBJ1-2, with 9 bases fitting TRBD1. Germline V CDR1 and CDR2: LNHDA, SQIVND (reference sequence). The CDR3 is 13 residues long. Losses at the gene ends were 9 bases for V and 4 bases for J; bases not matched to a gene: 6. CDR3 region: CASRDRDSYGYTF. CDR3 bases: TGTGCCAGCAGGGACAGGGACAGCTATGGCTACACCTTC.

The table lists this clonotype with many counts. The rearrangement joins TRBV5-1 to TRBJ2-3, with a weak D call TRBD1 (6 bases). In germline, CDR1 is SGHRS, CDR2 YFSETQ. V lost 4 bases, J lost 1 base, and 10 bases lay in between. The CDR3 extends over 14 amino acids. CDR3 bases: TGCGCCAGCAGCATGAGACAGGGCACAGATACGCAGTATTTT. Translation: CASSMRQGTDTQYF.